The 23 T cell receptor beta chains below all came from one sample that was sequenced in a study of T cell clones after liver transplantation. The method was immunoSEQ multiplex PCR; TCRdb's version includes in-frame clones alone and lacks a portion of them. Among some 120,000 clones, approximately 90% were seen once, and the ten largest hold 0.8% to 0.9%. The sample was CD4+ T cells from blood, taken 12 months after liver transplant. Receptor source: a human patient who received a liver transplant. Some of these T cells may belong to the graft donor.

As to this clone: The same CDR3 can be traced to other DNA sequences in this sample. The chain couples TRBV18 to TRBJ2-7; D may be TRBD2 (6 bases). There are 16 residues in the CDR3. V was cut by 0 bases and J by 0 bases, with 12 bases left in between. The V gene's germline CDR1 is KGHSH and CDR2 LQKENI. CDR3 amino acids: CASSPPGGTSSYEQYF. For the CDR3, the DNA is TGTGCCAGCTCACCACCCGGGGGAACCAGCTCCTACGAGCAGTACTTC.

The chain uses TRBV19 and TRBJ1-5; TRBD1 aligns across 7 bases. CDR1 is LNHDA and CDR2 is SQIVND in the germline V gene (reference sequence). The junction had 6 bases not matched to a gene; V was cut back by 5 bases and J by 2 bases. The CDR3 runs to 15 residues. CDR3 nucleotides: TGTGCCAGTAGTCGACAGGGACAACGCAATCAGCCCCAGCATTTT. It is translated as CASSRQGQRNQPQHF. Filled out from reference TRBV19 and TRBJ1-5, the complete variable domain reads DGGITQSPKYLFRKEGQNVTLSCEQNLNHDAMYWYRQDPGQGLRLIYYSQIVNDFQKGDIAEGYSVSREKKESFPLTVTSAQKNPTAFYLCASSRQGQRNQPQHFGDGTRLSIL.

In DNA, the CDR3 is TGTGCCAGCAGCGAGTTTCCTCACAGCTACTACGAGCAGTACTTC. This translates into CASSEFPHSYYEQYF. The V call is TRBV11-3, the J call TRBJ2-7; no reliable D call. This CDR3 has 15 residues. Germline lookup yields CDR1 SGHNT and CDR2 YENEEA. The V end lost 5 bases, the J end lost 3 bases, and 17 bases lay between the germline ends.

CDR3 region: CASTKGGGTRGETQYF. CDR3 nucleotide sequence: TGTGCCAGCACCAAAGGTGGCGGCACGAGGGGAGAGACCCAGTACTTC. The chain uses TRBV7-2 and TRBJ2-5; D is perhaps TRBD1 or TRBD2 (5 bases each). This CDR3 has 16 residues. Trimming took off 7 bases at V and 4 bases at J, with 22 bases between the two ends. The germline V gene encodes CDR1 SGHTA and CDR2 FQGNSA.

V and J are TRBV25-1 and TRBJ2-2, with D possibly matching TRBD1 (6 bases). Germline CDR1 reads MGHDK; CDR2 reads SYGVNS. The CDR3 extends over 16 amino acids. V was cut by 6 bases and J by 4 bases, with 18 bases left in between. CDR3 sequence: CASSAPGTTGTGELFF. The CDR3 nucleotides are TGTGCCAGCAGCGCACCCGGGACGACAGGCACCGGGGAGCTGTTTTTT.

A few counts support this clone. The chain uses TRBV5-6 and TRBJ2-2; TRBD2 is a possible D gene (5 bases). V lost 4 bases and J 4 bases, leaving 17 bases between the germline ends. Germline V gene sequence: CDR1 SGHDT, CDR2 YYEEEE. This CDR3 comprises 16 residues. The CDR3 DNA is TGTGCCAGCAGCGTATCCGGGAACGTGGGCACCGGGGAGCTGTTTTTT. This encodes CASSVSGNVGTGELFF.

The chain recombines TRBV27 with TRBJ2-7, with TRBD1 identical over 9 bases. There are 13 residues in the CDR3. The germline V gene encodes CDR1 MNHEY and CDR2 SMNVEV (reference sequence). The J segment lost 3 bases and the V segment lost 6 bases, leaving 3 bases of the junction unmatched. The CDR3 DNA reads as TGTGCCAGCAGGGACAGGGGTGACTACGAGCAGTACTTC. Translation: CASRDRGDYEQYF.

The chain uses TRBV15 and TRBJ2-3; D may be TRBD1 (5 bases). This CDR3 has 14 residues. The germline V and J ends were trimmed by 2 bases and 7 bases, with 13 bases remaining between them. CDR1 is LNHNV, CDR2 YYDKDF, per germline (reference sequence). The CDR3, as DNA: TGTGCCACCAGCAGAACCTCTGACAGAAATACGCAGTATTTT. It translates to CATSRTSDRNTQYF.

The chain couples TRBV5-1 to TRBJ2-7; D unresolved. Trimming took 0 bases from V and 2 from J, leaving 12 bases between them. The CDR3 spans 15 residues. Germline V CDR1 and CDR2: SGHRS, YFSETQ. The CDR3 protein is CASSLGSSGTYEQYF. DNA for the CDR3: TGCGCCAGCAGCTTGGGGTCGAGTGGAACCTACGAGCAGTACTTC.

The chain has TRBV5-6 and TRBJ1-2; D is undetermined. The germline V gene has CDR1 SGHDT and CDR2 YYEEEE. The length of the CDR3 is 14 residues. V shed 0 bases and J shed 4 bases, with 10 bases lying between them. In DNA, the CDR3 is TGTGCCAGCAGCTTGGGTCGCAGAACCTATGGCTACACCTTC. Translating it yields CASSLGRRTYGYTF.

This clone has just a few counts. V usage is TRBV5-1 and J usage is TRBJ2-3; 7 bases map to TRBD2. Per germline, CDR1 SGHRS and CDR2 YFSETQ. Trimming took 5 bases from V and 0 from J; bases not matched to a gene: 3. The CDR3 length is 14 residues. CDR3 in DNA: TGCGCCAGCAGGGCAGCGGGGAGCACAGATACGCAGTATTTT. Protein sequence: CASRAAGSTDTQYF.

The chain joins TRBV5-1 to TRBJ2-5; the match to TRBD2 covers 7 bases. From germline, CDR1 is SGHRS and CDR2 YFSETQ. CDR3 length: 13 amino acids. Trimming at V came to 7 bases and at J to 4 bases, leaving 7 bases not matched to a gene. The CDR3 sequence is CASSKGRGETQYF. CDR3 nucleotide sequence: TGCGCCAGCTCCAAGGGGAGGGGAGAGACCCAGTACTTC.

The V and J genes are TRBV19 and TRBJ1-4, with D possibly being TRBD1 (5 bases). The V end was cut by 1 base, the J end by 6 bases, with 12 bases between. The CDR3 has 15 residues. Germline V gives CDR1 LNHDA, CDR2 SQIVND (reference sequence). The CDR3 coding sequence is TGTGCCAGTAGTATAGTCGGGCGAGGGGATGAAAAACTGTTTTTT. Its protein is CASSIVGRGDEKLFF.

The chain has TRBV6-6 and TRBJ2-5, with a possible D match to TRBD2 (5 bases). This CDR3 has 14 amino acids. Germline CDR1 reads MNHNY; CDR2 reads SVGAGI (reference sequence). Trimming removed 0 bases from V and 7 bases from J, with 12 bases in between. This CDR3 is CASSYSVEERTQYF. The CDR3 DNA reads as TGTGCCAGCAGTTACTCGGTGGAGGAACGGACCCAGTACTTC.

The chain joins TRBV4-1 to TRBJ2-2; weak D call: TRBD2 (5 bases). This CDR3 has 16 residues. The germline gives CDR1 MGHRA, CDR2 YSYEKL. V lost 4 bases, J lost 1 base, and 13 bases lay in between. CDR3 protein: CASSPVTSGNTGELFF. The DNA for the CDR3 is TGCGCCAGCAGCCCGGTAACTAGTGGGAACACCGGGGAGCTGTTTTTT.

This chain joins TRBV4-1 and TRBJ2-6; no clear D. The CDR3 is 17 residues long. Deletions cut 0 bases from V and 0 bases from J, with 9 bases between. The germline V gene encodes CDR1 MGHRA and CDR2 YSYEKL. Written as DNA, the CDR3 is TGCGCCAGCAGCCAAGATGGGATAGGCTCTGGGGCCAACGTCCTGACTTTC. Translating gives CASSQDGIGSGANVLTF.

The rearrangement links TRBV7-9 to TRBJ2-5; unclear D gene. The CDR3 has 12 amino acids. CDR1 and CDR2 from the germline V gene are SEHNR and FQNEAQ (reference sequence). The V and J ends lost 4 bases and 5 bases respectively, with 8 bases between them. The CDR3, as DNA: TGTGCCAGCAGCTCAGGAGTGGAGACCCAGTACTTC. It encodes CASSSGVETQYF.

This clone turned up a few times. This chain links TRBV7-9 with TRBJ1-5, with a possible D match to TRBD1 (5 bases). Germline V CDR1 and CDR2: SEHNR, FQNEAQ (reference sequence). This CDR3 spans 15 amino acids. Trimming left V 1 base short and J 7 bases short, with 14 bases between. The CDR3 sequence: CASSLEGREFQPQHF. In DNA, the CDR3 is TGTGCCAGCAGCTTAGAAGGCAGGGAATTCCAGCCCCAGCATTTT.

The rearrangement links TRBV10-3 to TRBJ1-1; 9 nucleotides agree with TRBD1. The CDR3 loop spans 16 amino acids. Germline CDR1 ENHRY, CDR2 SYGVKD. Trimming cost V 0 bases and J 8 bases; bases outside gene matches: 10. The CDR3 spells CAISESGTGLRLEAFF. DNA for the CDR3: TGTGCCATCAGTGAGTCGGGGACAGGGTTAAGGCTAGAAGCTTTCTTT.

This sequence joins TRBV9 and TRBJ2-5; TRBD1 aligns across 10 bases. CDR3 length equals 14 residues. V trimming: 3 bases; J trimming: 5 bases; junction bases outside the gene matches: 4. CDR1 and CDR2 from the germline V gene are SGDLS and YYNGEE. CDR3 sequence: CASSGGQGRETQYF. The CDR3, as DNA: TGTGCCAGCAGCGGGGGACAGGGGCGGGAGACCCAGTACTTC.

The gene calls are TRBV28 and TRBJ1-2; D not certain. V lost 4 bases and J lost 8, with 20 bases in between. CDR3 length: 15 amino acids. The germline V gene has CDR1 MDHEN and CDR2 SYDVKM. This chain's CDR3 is CASSSPWDEEEGYTF. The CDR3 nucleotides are TGTGCCAGCAGTTCTCCGTGGGATGAGGAGGAAGGCTACACCTTC.

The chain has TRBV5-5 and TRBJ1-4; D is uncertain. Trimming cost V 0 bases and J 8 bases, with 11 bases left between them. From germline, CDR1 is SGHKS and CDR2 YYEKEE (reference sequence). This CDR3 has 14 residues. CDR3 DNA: TGTGCCAGCAGCTTGGTGCCAGACGCAGAAAAACTGTTTTTT. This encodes CASSLVPDAEKLFF.

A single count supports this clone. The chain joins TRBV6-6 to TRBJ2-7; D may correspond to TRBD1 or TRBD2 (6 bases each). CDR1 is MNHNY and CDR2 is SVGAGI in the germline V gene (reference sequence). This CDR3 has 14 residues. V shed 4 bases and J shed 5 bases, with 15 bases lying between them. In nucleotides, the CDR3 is TGTGCCAGCAGTTCAGGGGCGGCGGGGCACGAGCAGTACTTC. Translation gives CASSSGAAGHEQYF.